These T cell receptor beta chains were read from a single sample in a study of blood T cells in healthy people across ages. One entry per CDR3 protein, called by TCRdb with MiXCR from the 5' RACE reads. The sample lists more than 800,000 distinct CDR3 sequences; more than 25% were seen once. The sample taken for sequencing was blood. These receptors all stem from an elderly woman in good health. Each CDR3 is given with its conserved first and last residue. Each record gives: clone size, D gene, J gene, V gene, CDR3 protein, CDR3 DNA. D genes are given only for firm matches. Part of the rows lack a size; the others show once, few, many or a class for expanded clones.

>NA|TRBD2|TRBJ2-7|TRBV7-2
CASSLRRGTLYEQYF
TGTGCCAGCAGCTTAAGGCGGGGGACCCTCTACGAGCAGTACTTC
>many|NA|TRBJ1-5|TRBV6-2/TRBV6-3
CASSYGPQRNQPQHF
TGTGCCAGCAGTTACGGGCCCCAAAGGAATCAGCCCCAGCATTTT
>NA|NA|TRBJ1-2|TRBV20-1
CGARRKQLNYGYTF
TGCGGTGCTAGACGTAAGCAGCTTAACTATGGCTACACCTTC
>NA|TRBD2|TRBJ2-1|TRBV9
CASSLSGGHDNEQFF
TGTGCCAGCAGCCTCAGCGGGGGCCACGACAATGAGCAGTTCTTC
>NA|NA|TRBJ1-4|TRBV6-1
CASSEGGPNERLFF
TGTGCCAGCAGTGAGGGGGGACCGAATGAAAGACTGTTTTTT
>many|NA|TRBJ2-3|TRBV20-1
CSAREMIGPQLDTQYF
TGCAGTGCTAGGGAGATGATCGGGCCGCAGTTGGATACGCAGTATTTT
>many|TRBD1|TRBJ2-1|TRBV24-1
CATNSGTGEQFF
TGTGCCACCAACTCCGGGACAGGGGAGCAGTTCTTC
>many|NA|TRBJ2-1|TRBV29-1
CSVAGDNPNNEQFF
TGCAGCGTGGCGGGGGACAACCCCAACAATGAGCAGTTCTTC
>few|NA|TRBJ2-5|TRBV18
CASSPSPSPTQETQYF
TGTGCCAGCTCGCCAAGCCCGTCCCCCACCCAAGAGACCCAGTACTTC
>many|NA|TRBJ1-2|TRBV9
CASSASVGVSYGYTF
TGTGCCAGCAGCGCGTCTGTTGGGGTCTCCTATGGCTACACCTTC
>many|NA|TRBJ1-1|TRBV29-1
CSVGTEAFF
TGCAGCGTGGGCACTGAAGCTTTCTTT
>few|NA|TRBJ1-1|TRBV4-1
CASRHRTAGLGNKDTEAFF
TGCGCCAGCAGACACAGAACCGCGGGACTGGGGAATAAGGACACTGAAGCTTTCTTT
>few|NA|TRBJ1-1|TRBV5-6
CASIPGSNTEAFF
TGTGCCAGCATCCCCGGGAGTAACACTGAAGCTTTCTTT
>many|TRBD1|TRBJ2-1|TRBV4-3
CASSQEQGQGIGEQFF
TGCGCCAGCAGCCAGGAACAAGGACAGGGAATTGGTGAGCAGTTCTTC
>many|NA|TRBJ2-7|TRBV12-3/TRBV12-4
CASSLAHTDKQYF
TGTGCCAGCAGTTTAGCGCACACGGACAAGCAGTACTTC
>many|NA|TRBJ2-3|TRBV7-9
CASSVFRGRSTDTQYF
TGTGCCAGCAGCGTCTTCCGGGGACGAAGCACAGATACGCAGTATTTT
>NA|NA|TRBJ2-7|TRBV7-9
CASSLNDRGPRYF
TGTGCCAGCAGTTTAAACGACCGGGGCCCTCGGTACTTC
>few|NA|TRBJ1-1|TRBV12-3/TRBV12-4
CASSLQGVLMNTEAFF
TGTGCCAGCAGTTTACAGGGAGTGCTCATGAACACTGAAGCTTTCTTT
>many|NA|TRBJ2-6|TRBV5-1
CASRGGLIVSGANVLTF
TGCGCCAGCAGGGGGGGACTGATCGTTTCTGGGGCCAACGTCCTGACTTTC
>many|NA|TRBJ2-7|TRBV18
CASSPLRDPTYEQYF
TGTGCCAGCTCACCCTTACGAGACCCCACTTACGAGCAGTACTTC
>many|NA|TRBJ2-4|TRBV11-2
CASSAAGTPTKNIQYF
TGTGCCAGCAGCGCCGCCGGGACTCCTACCAAAAACATTCAGTACTTC
>NA|NA|TRBJ1-5|TRBV5-1
CASSLDGPGGNQPQHF
TGCGCCAGCAGCTTGGACGGCCCCGGGGGCAATCAGCCCCAGCATTTT
>few|NA|TRBJ2-1|TRBV3-1
CAGSQDISGYNEQFF
TGTGCCGGCAGCCAAGATATTAGCGGATACAATGAGCAGTTCTTC
>many|NA|TRBJ1-2|TRBV7-2
CASSRAGVYGYTF
TGTGCCAGCAGCCGTGCCGGGGTCTATGGCTACACCTTC
>many|TRBD1|TRBJ2-5|TRBV5-1
CASSLETGERETQYF
TGCGCCAGCAGCTTGGAAACAGGGGAGAGGGAGACCCAGTACTTC
>NA|NA|TRBJ1-2|TRBV12-3/TRBV12-4
CASSYPGRFNYGYTF
TGTGCCAGCAGTTATCCGGGGCGCTTTAACTATGGCTACACCTTC
>many|NA|TRBJ2-7|TRBV25-1
CASSDVGKHEQYF
TGTGCCAGCAGTGATGTTGGGAAGCACGAGCAGTACTTC
>many|NA|TRBJ1-4|TRBV4-1
CASSQEMTRREKLFF
TGCGCCAGCAGCCAAGAAATGACGAGGCGTGAAAAACTGTTTTTT
>NA|NA|TRBJ2-1|TRBV7-7
CASSAGVGSYNEQFF
TGTGCTAGCAGCGCCGGTGTTGGCTCCTACAATGAGCAGTTCTTC
>NA|NA|TRBJ1-4|TRBV7-9
CASSLERGSLFF
TGTGCCAGCAGCTTAGAGAGAGGGTCGTTGTTTTTT
>many|TRBD2|TRBJ2-3|TRBV4-3
CASSQDRAGGPSTDTQYF
TGCGCCAGCAGCCAAGATCGGGCGGGGGGACCTAGCACAGATACGCAGTATTTT
>few|TRBD1|TRBJ2-5|TRBV7-9
CASSDTGEETQYF
TGTGCCAGCAGCGATACAGGGGAGGAGACCCAGTACTTC
>many|NA|TRBJ1-1|TRBV29-1
CSVGVPEVAFF
TGCAGCGTTGGAGTCCCCGAGGTAGCTTTCTTT
>many|NA|TRBJ2-5|TRBV20-1
CSPTSSETQYF
TGCAGTCCAACATCTAGTGAGACCCAGTACTTC
>NA|NA|TRBJ2-1|TRBV20-1
CSAERLGGLNEQFF
TGCAGTGCCGAAAGACTAGGGGGTTTAAATGAGCAGTTCTTC
>many|NA|TRBJ2-5|TRBV7-2
CASSHDSQETQYF
TGTGCCAGCAGCCACGACAGTCAAGAGACCCAGTACTTC
>NA|NA|TRBJ1-6|TRBV6-5
CASSYAVFGDSPLHF
TGTGCCAGCAGTTACGCCGTCTTTGGAGATTCACCCCTCCACTTT